This record looks at one T cell receptor beta chain sequence and its context. No antigen is known for it. TCRdb's table, derived via immunoSEQ multiplex PCR, lists solely in-frame clones and lacks some. The sample has about 180,000 clones, about nine tenths seen once; the top ten hold 2% to 3%. This entry comes from a study of cytomegalovirus exposure and HLA in healthy donors. Study-wide results and caveats: In vitro, three CMV-associated chains proved specific for CMV antigens.

The germline V gene encodes CDR1 MDHEN and CDR2 SYDVKM. V lost 2 bases to trimming and J lost 1 base; unmatched junction nucleotides: 6. The CDR3 length is 17 residues. This chain joins TRBV28 and TRBJ2-7, with 12 bases aligning to TRBD2. This sequence originates from a man younger than 35 in good health and CMV-seropositive. Sequenced material: PBMCs. The CDR3 region is CASSLKTGLAGSYEQYF. The CDR3 bases are TGTGCCAGCAGTTTAAAAACCGGACTAGCGGGGTCCTACGAGCAGTACTTC. Drawing the rest from reference TRBV28 and TRBJ2-7, the complete variable domain is DVKVTQSSRYLVKRTGEKVFLECVQDMDHENMFWYRQDPGLGLRLIYFSYDVKMKEKGDIPEGYSVSREKKERFSLILESASTNQTSMYLCASSLKTGLAGSYEQYFGPGTRLTVT.